The T cell receptor beta chain described here comes from a study of T-cell memory formation after mild COVID-19. The study, taken as a whole, reports: Prior to infection, memory already included some responding clones, suggesting cross-reactive memory joined.

TCR alpha and TCR beta cDNA libraries with sample barcodes and UMIs came from 5'RACE using constant-segment primers. MiXCR, applied by TCRdb to the 5' RACE reads, yields one record per CDR3 protein. Among around 310,000 distinct CDR3 sequences listed, around 20% were seen once. This clonotype was counted a few times. Its antigen remains unidentified. Sequenced input: PBMCs or a T cell subset sorted from them (not recorded which). The TCR originated in a young man who had mild COVID-19 (a few samples of this study predate the infection). Cell type and time point are not known.

The CDR3, as DNA: TGCGCCAGCAGCCAAGATTTCGAGAATACGCAGTATTTT. This codes for CASSQDFENTQYF. V gene TRBV4-3 combines with J gene TRBJ2-3; D gene ambiguous. The CDR3 has 13 amino acids. Trimming took 0 bases from V and 7 from J, leaving 8 bases between them. Germline V gene data show CDR1 as LGHNA and CDR2 as YSLEER.